This T cell receptor (beta chain) was retrieved from a study of cytomegalovirus exposure and HLA in healthy donors. Findings and caveats of the study: Later on, a genetic analysis was performed. It linked a missense variant in DCLRE1C with V- and J-gene trimming of TCR beta.

On this clone: Its antigen is currently unknown.

Donors counted as nominally healthy when sampled, yet unrecorded immune exposures were likely. Both 60 Vbeta primers and 13 Jbeta primers went into the PCR. The protocol was immunoSEQ multiplex PCR, while the TCRdb copy is restricted to in-frame clones and leaves out a portion. The table lists about 94,000 clones, over 50% of them singletons. This CDR3 spans 14 amino acids. J gave up 6 bases and V 4 bases, and 8 bases lay outside the gene matches. The germline CDR1 and CDR2 sequences are MDHEN and SYDVKM. Sequenced input: PBMCs. V is TRBV28 and J is TRBJ2-7; 8 bases are shared with TRBD1. The sequence derives from a man aged 25-45 years in good health and CMV-seronegative. The CDR3 here is CASSSPGGAAEQYF. In DNA form, the CDR3 reads TGTGCCAGCAGTTCCCCAGGGGGCGCGGCCGAGCAGTACTTC.